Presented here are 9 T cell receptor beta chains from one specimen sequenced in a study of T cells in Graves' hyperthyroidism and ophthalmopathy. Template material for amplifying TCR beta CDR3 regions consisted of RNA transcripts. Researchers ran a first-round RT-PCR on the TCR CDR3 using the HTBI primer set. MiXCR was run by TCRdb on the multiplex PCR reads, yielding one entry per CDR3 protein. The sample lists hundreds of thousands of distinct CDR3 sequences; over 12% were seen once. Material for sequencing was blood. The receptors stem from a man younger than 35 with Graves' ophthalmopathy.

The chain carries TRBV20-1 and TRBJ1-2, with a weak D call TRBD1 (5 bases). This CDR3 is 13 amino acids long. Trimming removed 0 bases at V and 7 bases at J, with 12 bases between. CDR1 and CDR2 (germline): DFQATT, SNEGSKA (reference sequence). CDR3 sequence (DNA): TGCAGTGCTAGAGATACCAGGGAGTTTGGCTACACCTTC. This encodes CSARDTREFGYTF.

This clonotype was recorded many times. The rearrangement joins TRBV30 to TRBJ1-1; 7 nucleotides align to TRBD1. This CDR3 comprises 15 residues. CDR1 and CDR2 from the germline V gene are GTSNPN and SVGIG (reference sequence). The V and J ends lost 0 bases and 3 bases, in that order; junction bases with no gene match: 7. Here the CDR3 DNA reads TGTGCCTGGAGTGTACAGGGGACCTGGGACACTGAAGCTTTCTTT. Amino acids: CAWSVQGTWDTEAFF.

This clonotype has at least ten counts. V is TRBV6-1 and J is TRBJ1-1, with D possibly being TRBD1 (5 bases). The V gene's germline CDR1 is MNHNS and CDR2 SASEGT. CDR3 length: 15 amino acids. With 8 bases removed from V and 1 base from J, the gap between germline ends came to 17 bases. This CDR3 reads CASYLVSGTNTEAFF. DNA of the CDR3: TGTGCCAGCTACCTCGTTTCGGGGACGAACACTGAAGCTTTCTTT.

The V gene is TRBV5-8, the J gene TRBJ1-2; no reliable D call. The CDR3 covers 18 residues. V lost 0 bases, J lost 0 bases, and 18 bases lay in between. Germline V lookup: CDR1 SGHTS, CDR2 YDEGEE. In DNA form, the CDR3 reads TGTGCCAGCAGCTTGGCGAGGCGGGCCGGCCTTACTAACTATGGCTACACCTTC. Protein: CASSLARRAGLTNYGYTF.

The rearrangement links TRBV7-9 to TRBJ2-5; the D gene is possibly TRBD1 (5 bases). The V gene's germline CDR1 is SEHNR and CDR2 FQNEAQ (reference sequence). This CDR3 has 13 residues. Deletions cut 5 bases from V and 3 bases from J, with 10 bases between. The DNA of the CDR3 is TGTGCCAGCAGCCAGGGCGGAGAAGAGACCCAGTACTTC. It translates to CASSQGGEETQYF.

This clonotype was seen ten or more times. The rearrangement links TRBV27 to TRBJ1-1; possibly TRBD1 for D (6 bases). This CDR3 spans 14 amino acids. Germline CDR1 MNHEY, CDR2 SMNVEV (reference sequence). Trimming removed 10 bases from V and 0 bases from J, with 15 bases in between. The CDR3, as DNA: TGTGCCACCCGATGGGGGGGCCTGAACACTGAAGCTTTCTTT. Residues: CATRWGGLNTEAFF.

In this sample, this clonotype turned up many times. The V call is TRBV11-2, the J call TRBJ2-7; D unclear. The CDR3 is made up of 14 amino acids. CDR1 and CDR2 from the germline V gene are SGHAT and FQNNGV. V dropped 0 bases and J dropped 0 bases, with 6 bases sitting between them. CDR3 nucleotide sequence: TGTGCCAGCAGCTTAGAGGTCACCTCCTACGAGCAGTACTTC. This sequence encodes CASSLEVTSYEQYF.

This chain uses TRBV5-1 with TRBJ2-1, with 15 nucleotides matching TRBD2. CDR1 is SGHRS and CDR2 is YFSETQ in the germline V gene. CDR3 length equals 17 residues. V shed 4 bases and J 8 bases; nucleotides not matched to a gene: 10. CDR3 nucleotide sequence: TGCGCCAGCAGCGCTTTCGGACTAGCGGGGGGGGGCGATGAGCAGTTCTTC. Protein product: CASSAFGLAGGGDEQFF. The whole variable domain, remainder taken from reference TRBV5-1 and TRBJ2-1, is KAGVTQTPRYLIKTRGQQVTLSCSPISGHRSVSWYQQTPGQGLQFLFEYFSETQRNKGNFPGRFSGRQFSNSRSEMNVSTLELGDSALYLCASSAFGLAGGGDEQFFGPGTRLTVL.

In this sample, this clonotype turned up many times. The CDR3 coding sequence is TGTGCCAGCAACCAACACGGGGGGTCTGGAAACACCATATATTTT. This gives the protein CASNQHGGSGNTIYF. The V gene is TRBV28, the J gene TRBJ1-3; tentative D call: TRBD1 (5 bases). Germline V gene sequence: CDR1 MDHEN, CDR2 SYDVKM. The ends were cut back, 7 bases at V and 1 base at J, with 14 bases in the middle. The CDR3 is 15 amino acids.